The entry below describes one T cell receptor beta chain. The sample holds one count of this clone. Its specific antigen is unknown. No base-level quality is on record; no much larger clone is a single base apart. This sample is drawn from a study of Ad26.COV2.S vaccination and SARS-CoV-2 variants (dated by TCRdb to the early 2020s). Concerning the study at large: Vaccine-arm donors were drawn from COV1001, a multicentre, randomized, double-blind, placebo-controlled phase I-IIa trial of Ad26.COV2.S in healthy adults. Ad26.COV2.S was administered intramuscularly at a dose of 5x10^10 or 1x10^11 viral particles, either as one shot or as two shots given 56 days apart. TCRbeta repertoire sequencing was used to assess the specificity and breadth of SARS-CoV-2-reactive T cell receptors after Ad26.COV2.S vaccination. A total of 32 samples were included in the TCR-sequenced set, comprising around 20 Ad26.COV2.S vaccine recipients, 5 placebo recipients and 8 SARS-CoV-2 convalescent individuals. Trial participants were randomized into five groups of five, in which low-dose or high-dose Ad26.COV2.S was given once or twice, or placebo was given on both occasions. Investigators did not know the trial group allocation while performing experiments and assessing outcomes. What the work shows at the level of the full study, not this receptor alone: Vaccine and placebo recipients had comparable non-spike TCR breadth, which fits with the vaccine containing only spike. Compared with placebo recipients, Ad26.COV2.S recipients showed higher spike-specific TCR breadth (P = 0.0014). The authors noted that the TCR breadth and depth analyses may have underestimated total T cell responses. The study was not powered to compare responses between vaccine doses or regimens. Substantial breadth of spike-specific CD8+ and CD4+ T cell responses was reported after vaccination.

The immunoSEQ Assay was used to sequence TCRbeta CDR3 regions. After extraction, genomic DNA underwent amplification by bias-controlled multiplex PCR, followed by high-throughput sequencing. The original methods were these. To quantify the absolute abundance of each unique TCRbeta CDR3 region, sequences were collapsed and filtered. T cell fraction was estimated by normalizing TCRbeta template counts to usable DNA, with usable DNA measured through amplification of reference genes found in all nucleated cells. Repertoire TCRs were annotated as SARS-CoV-2-specific when V gene, CDR3 amino acid sequence and J gene were exactly matched to a known reactive TCR set. The reference SARS-CoV-2 TCR set came from MIRA and was filtered for enrichment in COVID-19-positive ImmuneCODE repertoires, removing public or cross-reactive TCRs. Based on the MIRA antigens, annotated TCRs were further analysed at the level of specific ORF or position within ORF. Breadth was defined as annotated unique rearrangements over total unique productive rearrangements; depth was the summed frequency of those rearrangements. Group comparisons of TCR breadth used two-sided Wilcoxon rank-sum tests. Here the immuneACCESS table is served through TCRdb, limited to in-frame sequences with V and J called. Missing clones are a known gap in these copies; in checked studies unresolved V genes cover under half, and the rest lacks a known reason. For V, J and clone size, that table is used; D and trimming come from the DNA. The sample table contains about 470,000 clones; only one count was recorded for about 90% of them. The ten largest clones add up to less than 5.5% of the sample.

The meaning of the sample's treatment or condition label: some 20 received Ad26.COV2.S at low or high dose, single or two shots; a few received placebo; per-sample allocation not given. Repertoires of vaccine and placebo recipients were sequenced from samples collected on day 63 after the first injection. Cohort 1b enrolled about two dozen adults aged 18-55 years at a single site in Boston, USA, between 29 July and 7 August 2020. Ad26.COV2.S was a replication-incompetent adenovirus type 26 vector expressing a prefusion-stabilized SARS-CoV-2 spike protein from the original Wuhan strain. The clonotype comes from a person aged 18-60 years who received the Ad26.COV2.S COVID-19 vaccine or a placebo. Here the sequenced sample was peripheral blood, taken in a trial of Ad26.COV2.S vaccine versus placebo.

The DNA sequence is as follows: TGTGCCATCCCTCGGAGCGAGACCTACAATGAGCAGTTCTTC. Translated, it reads CAIPRSETYNEQFF. Recombination joined TRBV2 with TRBJ2-1; a confident D gene designation cannot be given. From a lookup of the germline V gene, CDR1 and CDR2 are SNHLY and FYNNEI. From cysteine to phenylalanine, the CDR3 is 14 amino acids long. Solely the CDR3 DNA is kept, with 42 bases framed from the first base. V is shortened by 10 bases, J by 2 bases, and the region joining them spans 15 bases.